This TCR beta chain emerged from a study of Graves' ophthalmopathy and Graves' hyperthyroidism. Scientists amplified the TCR beta CDR3 regions from RNA transcripts. An initial RT-PCR round employing HTBI primers preceded a second-round multiplex PCR. Each CDR3 protein is one row after TCRdb ran MiXCR on the multiplex PCR reads. The table records over a million distinct CDR3 sequences, about two fifths of them present only once. The CDR3 extends over 15 amino acids. Trimming removed 6 bases from V and 2 bases from J; junction bases left unmatched: 7. Per the germline V gene, CDR1 is SGHTA and CDR2 is FQGNSA.

Sequenced: peripheral blood or thyroid tissue (not recorded which). The rearrangement links TRBV7-2 to TRBJ1-2; TRBD1 matches 9 bases. This clonotype originated in an adult man with Graves' hyperthyroidism. The DNA for the CDR3 is TGTGCCAGCAGTTCCTCAGGACAGGGGAACTATGGCTACACCTTC. It translates to CASSSSGQGNYGYTF.